This TCR beta chain was identified in a study of cytomegalovirus exposure and HLA in healthy donors (dated 2017 in TCRdb). About the study as a whole: According to an earlier analysis of 550 to 750 of the donors, about 180 million T cells yielded 95 million to 140 million unique TCR beta sequences and about 300 Gb of sequence data. An early release covering just under 650 HLA-typed donors comprised approximately 300 gigabases of sequencing data and approximately 80 million unique TCR sequences. The genetic ancestry cluster associated with self-reported Caucasian donors included 81% of the 398 genotyped donors. The study aimed to test whether signatures of past pathogen exposure could be identified by cataloging public T cell receptors. The T cell repertoires of under 700 subjects were profiled by immunosequencing and related to cytomegalovirus serostatus. Besides the first cohort of hundreds of subjects, a separate validation cohort made up of about 120 different subjects was used. To predict cytomegalovirus infection status, the study brought together high-throughput TCR immunosequencing, statistical association of individual TCRs with disease status, and machine learning. A later analysis re-analyzed previously published TCR beta repertoires from about 730 donors and added high-resolution HLA genotyping to study TCR occurrence patterns. The later analysis used no new phenotypic data to find candidate immune exposures, relying instead on TCR beta sequences and their occurrence across donors. To decide whether each TCR beta V gene segment behaved as functional or pseudogenic, an earlier analysis of some 570 of the donors relied on high-throughput TCR beta sequencing. Donor age, sex, ethnicity and CMV serostatus were collected together with the repertoire data. A later genetic analysis used genome-wide SNP genotypes for 398 of the 666 donors, treating that subset as a discovery cohort. All discovery cohort repertoires had been generated using a single sequencing platform. HLA typing included class I and class II loci at four-digit resolution. Typing coverage differed by locus: A, B, C, DRB1 and DQB1 were typed in roughly 620-640 donors, DQA1 in 522, DPA1 in 600 to 610, and DPB1 in roughly 450. About 5 DR-DQ haplotypes were handled as single units for association and clustering, since linkage in the cohort was strong. Across about 370 genotyped donors of the cohort, an average of approximately 220,000 unique TCR beta nucleotide sequences per donor were sequenced, and about a sixth of those sequences were non-productive. Overall results and qualifications from the work: In an earlier analysis of roughly 560 of the donors, most TCR beta V segments were observed in productive rearrangements about 90% or about 30% of the time, broadly matching IMGT annotations. Because counts were too low, 15 to 20 rarely observed V segments, including chromosome 9 orphons, were excluded from the earlier analysis of some 540 of the donors. Only TCR beta chains were sequenced in this cohort, and the absence of alpha or paired-chain data limited detectable features. A later genetic analysis associated a missense DCLRE1C variant with V-gene and J-gene trimming of TCR beta chains, and an independent cohort replicated the association. A few of the identified cytomegalovirus-associated TCR beta chains were confirmed in vitro to be specific for cytomegalovirus antigens. The study listed 150 to 200 TCR beta chains as associated with cytomegalovirus. A further reported finding was that TCR beta sequences accurately predicted the HLA-A and HLA-B alleles for most subjects in the first cohort. Compared with the roughly 720-donor mean, donors in an Asian-associated ancestry cluster had fewer N-insertions in productive TCRs, according to a later genetic analysis. Because HLA typing was unavailable for some donors at each locus, only the typed subset was used in association tests. Assigning TCR associations to individual alleles was difficult when HLA alleles, especially DR and DQ, strongly co-occurred. Correlated functional status among segregating V segments might reflect linkage disequilibrium, but an unknown experimental factor could not be ruled out. Immune exposure information for the cohort was limited to CMV serostatus. The 87-base-pair reads could not distinguish some IMGT-functional V segments, including TRBV6-2 and TRBV6-3, so those segments were excluded. A later analysis found that most CMV-associated TCR beta chains appeared HLA-restricted, with HLA associations seemingly driven largely by CMV exposure. The presence/absence analyses assumed that sequencing depth was roughly uniform across donors, and that assumption may not be true. A later analysis associated 15,000 or so TCR beta sequences with specific HLA alleles at a false discovery rate of 0.05. The authors suggested that the approach could potentially be extended to other disease states and immunological phenotypes. In a later analysis, HLA-associated TCR beta chains were found to be more clonally expanded and to have lower generation probabilities than equally common non-associated chains. A cluster of highly shared sequence variants was judged likely to be a technical artifact of the sequencing pipeline. In both the original and validation cohorts, the classifier was reported to diagnose cytomegalovirus status with high specificity and sensitivity. In a later analysis, TCR association rates were found to vary across HLA loci, with the most associated TCRs seen for DRB1 alleles and the fewest for HLA-C alleles. Most TCR sequences were observed very rarely across donors, whereas some public TCRs were present in many individuals. In a later analysis, several top co-occurrence clusters were reported to appear linked to parvovirus B19, influenza, CMV and Epstein-Barr virus.

Library construction relied on the immunoSEQ multiplex PCR assay. For the multiplex PCR, a mixture combining 60 forward primers for TCR Vbeta segments and 13 reverse primers for TCR Jbeta segments was used. The CDR3 region of rearranged TCR beta genes was amplified from genomic DNA by a multiplex PCR assay. The Illumina HiSeq System was used to sequence the amplified TCR beta libraries as 87-base-pair reads. The study's processing was this. In a later analysis, about 80 million unique TCR beta chains were counted across the roughly 670 repertoires, and roughly 10 million of these chains were shared by at least two donors. Raw reads were error-corrected and collapsed into unique sequences with a nearest-neighbor algorithm that merged closely related sequences to remove PCR and sequencing errors. Alignment of CDR3 sequences to IMGT reference sequences was used to assign V, D and J gene segments. For a sequence to be retained, at least a six-nucleotide match to both a V gene segment and a J gene segment was required. A rearrangement counted as productive if the CDR3 had no stop codons and remained in frame with V and J, and every other rearrangement counted as non-productive. Following IMGT convention, CDR3 was defined as the stretch from the second conserved V-encoded cysteine up to the conserved J-encoded phenylalanine. The earlier analysis of about 570 of the donors excluded any sequence lacking an unambiguous match to a single V gene segment. An earlier analysis of 587 of the donors classified V segments as functional when productive rearrangements were above 56.7% and as segregating when the standard deviation between donors was above 5%. A statistical classification framework was built for diagnosing cytomegalovirus status from the catalog of TCR beta chain sequences. In a later analysis, TCR nucleotide sequences were compared against IMGT/GENE-DB human TR gene sequences so that V and J genes could be assigned. A later analysis assigned CDR3 sequences and most-parsimonious VDJ recombination scenarios with the TCRdist pipeline. In a later analysis, each TCR beta chain was defined by its CDR3 amino acid sequence together with its V-gene family, and reads lacking a unique V-gene family were excluded. A later analysis removed nearly 600 highly shared, low-generation-probability nucleotide sequences to deal with suspected cross-contamination and a sequencing artifact. A later analysis calculated a clonal expansion index for each public chain from normalized within-repertoire ranks of inferred template counts. In a later analysis, generation probabilities were computed with a VDJ recombination model fitted to out-of-frame rearrangements, and the resulting probabilities were checked against IGoR. A later analysis scored TCR-TCR, TCR-HLA and TCR-CMV co-occurrence with hypergeometric tests, applying a repertoire-size bias correction to TCR pairs. A later analysis estimated false discovery rates by permuting HLA or CMV assignments 20 times. In a later analysis, co-occurring TCRs were grouped using DBSCAN, and TCRdist sequence similarity was added for clustering within HLA-allele-positive subsets. Co-occurrence clustering excluded repertoires with fewer than 30,000 or more than 120,000 public chains, plus five with anomalous nucleotide sharing. Not all clones reach the TCRdb copy of this immuneACCESS table, which keeps in-frame sequences only. Checked studies attribute under half of the gap to unresolved V genes and leave the rest unexplained. The DNA was the basis for D and trimming; V, J and clone size are from that table. The sample includes around 230,000 clones, with 78% observed a single time. The ten largest clones represent around 0.44% of the sample.

In total, more than 500 healthy bone marrow donors made up the cohort. At the time of sampling, every cohort member was nominally healthy, though immune exposures that went unrecorded were likely present. The donor was CMV seronegative and was included in the group of a few hundred seronegative cohort members. Every donor gave a peripheral blood sample, and the peripheral blood mononuclear cells from that sample were used for TCR beta sequencing. The Qiagen DNeasy Blood Extraction Kit was used to extract genomic DNA from the blood cell samples. In regard to this clone: The specificity of this receptor is unknown. No base quality values were provided; no much bigger clone lies one nucleotide off.

From cysteine to phenylalanine, the CDR3 is 14 amino acids long. Left in the record is the CDR3 DNA by itself, 42 bases read in frame from the first base. Trimming at the junction amounts to 5 bases on V and 0 bases on J, and the germline ends lie 8 bases apart. The germline V gene encodes CDR1 SNHLY and CDR2 FYNNEI. The sequence links TRBV2 to TRBJ2-1, with the D gene too uncertain to name. This TCR was sampled from a boy younger than 18 in good health and CMV-seronegative. Material for sequencing was PBMCs. The nucleotide sequence is TGTGCCAGCAGTCCAGTACGCTCCTACAATGAGCAGTTCTTC. Its coded protein is CASSPVRSYNEQFF.